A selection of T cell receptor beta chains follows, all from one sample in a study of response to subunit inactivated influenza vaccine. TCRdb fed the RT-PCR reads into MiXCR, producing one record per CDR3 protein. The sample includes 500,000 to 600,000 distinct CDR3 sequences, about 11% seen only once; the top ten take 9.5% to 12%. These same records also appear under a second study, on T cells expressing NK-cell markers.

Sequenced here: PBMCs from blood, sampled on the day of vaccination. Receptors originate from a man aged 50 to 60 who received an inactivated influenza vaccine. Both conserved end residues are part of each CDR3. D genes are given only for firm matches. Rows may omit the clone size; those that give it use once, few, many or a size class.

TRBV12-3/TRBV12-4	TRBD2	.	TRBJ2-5	CASSLTSGETQYF	TGTGCCAGCAGTTTAACTAGCGGAGAGACCCAGTACTTC
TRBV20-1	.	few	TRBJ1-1	CSASLDNMNTEAFF	TGCAGTGCTAGCCTGGACAACATGAACACTGAAGCTTTCTTT
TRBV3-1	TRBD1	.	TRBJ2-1	CASSQGQPGNEQFF	TGTGCCAGCAGCCAGGGACAGCCGGGCAATGAGCAGTTCTTC
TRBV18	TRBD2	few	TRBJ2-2	CASSPGTKNTGELFF	TGTGCCAGCTCACCAGGGACTAAGAACACCGGGGAGCTGTTTTTT
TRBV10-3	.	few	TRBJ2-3	CAISEIPTGRITQYF	TGTGCCATCAGTGAGATCCCGACAGGCCGAATTACGCAGTATTTT
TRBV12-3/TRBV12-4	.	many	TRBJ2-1	CASSFLENNEQFF	TGTGCCAGCAGTTTCCTGGAAAACAATGAGCAGTTCTTC
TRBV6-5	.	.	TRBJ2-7	CASSYRLPYEQYF	TGTGCCAGCAGTTACCGCTTACCTTACGAGCAGTACTTC
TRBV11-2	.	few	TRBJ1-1	CASSYSPGPNTEAFF	TGTGCCAGCAGCTACTCCCCGGGACCGAACACTGAAGCTTTCTTT
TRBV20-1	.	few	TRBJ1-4	CSARDRVGQFEKLFF	TGCAGTGCTAGAGATCGGGTTGGACAATTTGAAAAACTGTTTTTT
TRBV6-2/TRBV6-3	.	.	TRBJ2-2	CASSYRRVTGELFF	TGTGCCAGCAGCTACCGGCGGGTCACCGGGGAGCTGTTTTTT
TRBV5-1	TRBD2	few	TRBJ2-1	CASSHRTSIDEQFF	TGCGCCAGCAGCCATCGGACTAGTATAGATGAGCAGTTCTTC
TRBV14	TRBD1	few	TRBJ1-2	CASSQMTGNYGYTF	TGTGCCAGCAGCCAGATGACAGGGAACTATGGCTACACCTTC
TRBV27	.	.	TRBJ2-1	CASSKQGSYNEQFF	TGTGCCAGCAGTAAACAGGGCTCCTACAATGAGCAGTTCTTC
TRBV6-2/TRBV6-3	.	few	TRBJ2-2	CASTFNVAGELFF	TGTGCCAGCACCTTTAATGTGGCCGGGGAGCTGTTTTTT
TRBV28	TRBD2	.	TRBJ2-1	CASRSRLAGNEQFF	TGTGCCAGCAGATCCCGACTAGCGGGGAATGAGCAGTTCTTC
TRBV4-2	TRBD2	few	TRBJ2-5	CASSQEGLAGRETQYF	TGTGCCAGCAGCCAAGAGGGACTAGCGGGACGGGAGACCCAGTACTTC
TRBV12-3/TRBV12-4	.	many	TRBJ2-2	CASSFSTTGVPGELFF	TGTGCCAGCAGTTTCTCGACCACCGGGGTTCCCGGGGAGCTGTTTTTT
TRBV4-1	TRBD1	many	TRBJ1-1	CASTRTGQDPEAFF	TGCGCCAGCACCCGTACCGGACAGGACCCTGAAGCTTTCTTT
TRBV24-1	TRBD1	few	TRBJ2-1	CATSDTGGSENEQFF	TGTGCCACCAGTGACACAGGGGGTTCAGAAAATGAGCAGTTCTTC
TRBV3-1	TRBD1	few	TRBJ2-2	CASSLGQADTGELFF	TGTGCCAGCAGCTTGGGACAGGCTGACACCGGGGAGCTGTTTTTT
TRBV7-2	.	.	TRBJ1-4	CASSLQQGAVEKLFF	TGTGCCAGCAGCCTTCAACAGGGCGCGGTTGAAAAACTGTTTTTT
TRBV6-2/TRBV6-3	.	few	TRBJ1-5	CASSYPGAPDQPQHF	TGTGCCAGCAGTTACCCGGGGGCACCGGATCAGCCCCAGCATTTT
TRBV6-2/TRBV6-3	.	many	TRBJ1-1	CASRYAPGALNTEAFF	TGTGCCAGCAGATACGCCCCCGGGGCCCTGAACACTGAAGCTTTCTTT
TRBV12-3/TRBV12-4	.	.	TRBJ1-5	CASNFSGPSNQPQHF	TGTGCCAGCAATTTCTCGGGGCCCTCCAATCAGCCCCAGCATTTT
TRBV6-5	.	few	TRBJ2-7	CASSYGQKGPQYF	TGTGCCAGCAGTTACGGCCAAAAGGGCCCGCAGTACTTC
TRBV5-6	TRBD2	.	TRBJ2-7	CASSSSGRVYEQYF	TGTGCCAGCAGCTCAAGCGGGAGAGTCTACGAGCAGTACTTC
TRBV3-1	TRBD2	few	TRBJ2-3	CASSRGTSGSSSTDTQYF	TGTGCCAGCAGCCGGGGGACTAGCGGGTCTTCTAGCACAGATACGCAGTATTTT
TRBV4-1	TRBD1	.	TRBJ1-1	CASSQEGQGVNTEAFF	TGCGCCAGCAGCCAGGAGGGACAGGGGGTGAACACTGAAGCTTTCTTT
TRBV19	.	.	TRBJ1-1	CASKLGRNTEAFF	TGTGCCAGTAAGCTAGGGAGGAACACTGAAGCTTTCTTT
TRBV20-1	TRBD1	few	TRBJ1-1	CSASRTGGVGNTEAFF	TGCAGTGCTTCTCGGACAGGGGGGGTTGGGAACACTGAAGCTTTCTTT
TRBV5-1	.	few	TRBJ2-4	CASSFGGGLKNIQYF	TGCGCCAGCAGCTTCGGAGGGGGACTCAAAAACATTCAGTACTTC
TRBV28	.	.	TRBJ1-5	CASSEQQGSPQHF	TGTGCCAGCAGTGAACAACAGGGCTCGCCCCAGCATTTT
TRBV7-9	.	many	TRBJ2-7	CASSRDTPYEQYF	TGTGCCAGCAGCCGGGACACCCCCTACGAGCAGTACTTC
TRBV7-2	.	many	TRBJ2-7	CASSLAQQSYEQYF	TGTGCCAGCAGCTTAGCGCAACAGAGCTACGAGCAGTACTTC
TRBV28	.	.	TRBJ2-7	CASSLKLAAPPYEQYF	TGTGCCAGCAGTTTAAAACTAGCCGCACCCCCCTACGAGCAGTACTTC
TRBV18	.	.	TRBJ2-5	CASSPPALQGETQYF	TGTGCCAGCTCACCTCCGGCGCTACAAGGCGAGACCCAGTACTTC
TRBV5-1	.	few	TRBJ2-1	CASSLDGVLGNEQFF	TGCGCCAGCAGCTTGGACGGGGTTTTGGGAAATGAGCAGTTCTTC
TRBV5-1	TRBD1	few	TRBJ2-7	CASSKQGLYEQYF	TGCGCCAGCAGTAAACAGGGGCTCTACGAGCAGTACTTC
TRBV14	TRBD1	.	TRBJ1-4	CASSHLTGINEKLFF	TGTGCCAGCAGCCACTTGACAGGGATTAATGAAAAACTGTTTTTT
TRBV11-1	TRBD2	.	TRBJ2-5	CASSSYSGTSGISETQYF	TGTGCCAGCAGCTCCTACTCCGGGACTAGCGGGATAAGTGAGACCCAGTACTTC
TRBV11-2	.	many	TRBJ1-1	CASSAARELTEAFF	TGTGCCAGCAGCGCCGCAAGGGAGCTCACTGAAGCTTTCTTT
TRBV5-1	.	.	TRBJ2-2	CASSLVVSGTGELFF	TGCGCCAGCAGCCTTGTGGTTAGTGGCACCGGGGAGCTGTTTTTT
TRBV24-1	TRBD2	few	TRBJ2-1	CATSDPGLARNYNEQFF	TGTGCCACCAGTGACCCCGGACTAGCTAGAAACTACAATGAGCAGTTCTTC
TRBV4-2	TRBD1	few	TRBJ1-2	CASSQEPDRDVGYTF	TGTGCCAGCAGCCAAGAGCCTGACAGGGACGTGGGCTACACCTTC
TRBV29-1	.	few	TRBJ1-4	CSVEVAGGIANEKLFF	TGCAGCGTTGAAGTCGCGGGGGGGATTGCTAATGAAAAACTGTTTTTT
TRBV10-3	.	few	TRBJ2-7	CAISESGSRRDEQYF	TGTGCCATCAGTGAGAGTGGCAGCCGGCGGGACGAGCAGTACTTC
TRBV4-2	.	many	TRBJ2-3	CASSQDLQAPDTQYF	TGTGCCAGCAGCCAAGATTTACAGGCCCCAGATACGCAGTATTTT
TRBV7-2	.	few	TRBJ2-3	CASTQDWITDTQYF	TGTGCCAGCACACAGGACTGGATAACAGATACGCAGTATTTT
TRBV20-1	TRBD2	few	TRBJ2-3	CSAKTSGLSDTQYF	TGCAGTGCAAAGACTAGCGGTCTTTCAGATACGCAGTATTTT
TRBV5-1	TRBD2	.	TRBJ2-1	CASSPIPSGRGEQFF	TGCGCCAGCAGCCCCATCCCTAGCGGGAGAGGTGAGCAGTTCTTC
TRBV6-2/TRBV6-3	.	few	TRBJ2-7	CASSTTIWEQYF	TGTGCCAGCAGCACCACCATTTGGGAGCAGTACTTC
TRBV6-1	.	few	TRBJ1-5	CASSRENSNQPQHF	TGTGCCAGCAGTCGGGAGAATAGCAATCAGCCCCAGCATTTT
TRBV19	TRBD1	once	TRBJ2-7	CASRDTPGTGSYEQYF	TGTGCCAGTAGAGATACCCCCGGGACAGGATCCTACGAGCAGTACTTC